This section outlines one T cell receptor beta chain sequence together with its context. Its target is not known. V was clipped by 4 bases and J by 4 bases, with 16 bases between them. From germline, CDR1 is WSHSY and CDR2 SAAADI. This CDR3 spans 15 amino acids. The data stem from a study of T cell responses to AZD1222 COVID-19 vaccine. Whole-study results and caveats: Regions left unmutated in variants are reportedly the target of nearly half of spike-specific TCRs.

The assay was immunoSEQ multiplex PCR, and TCRdb's table has in-frame clones only and misses some. Its clone listing holds about 140,000 clones. Sequenced material: peripheral blood. The sequence came from an adult in good health. The rearrangement joins TRBV10-2 to TRBJ1-1; tentative D call: TRBD1 (6 bases). CDR3 nucleotide sequence: TGCGCCAGCAGTGGGGGGCCATCAGGGGCCACTGAAGCTTTCTTT. Translated: CASSGGPSGATEAFF.